This T cell receptor beta chain was sequenced in a study of T cells after posttransplantation cyclophosphamide. The study, taken as a whole, reports: Donor-recipient repertoire similarity was low at 1-2 months, rising over year one. Blood and skin or GI T cell repertoires showed limited TRB overlap.

This clone was counted at least ten times. Its antigen is not known. The repertoire was sequenced with immunoSEQ multiplex PCR; TCRdb's copy has only in-frame clones and lacks some. The sample contains about 36,000 clones, none of them singletons. Peripheral blood was collected from the related graft donor on the marrow donation day. Losses at the gene ends were 4 bases for V and 5 bases for J; bases not matched to a gene: 9. Germline V gene lookup returns CDR1 MGHRA and CDR2 YSYEKL. The CDR3 runs 15 residues. The V gene is TRBV4-1, the J gene TRBJ2-7; 9 bases map to TRBD2. The sample taken for sequencing was PBMCs. The receptor was isolated from a girl under 18 in good health, CMV-negative, and a related stem cell transplant donor. The CDR3 nucleotides read TGCGCCAGCAGCCGATCCGGGACTAGCATCGACGAGCAGTACTTC. It translates to CASSRSGTSIDEQYF.